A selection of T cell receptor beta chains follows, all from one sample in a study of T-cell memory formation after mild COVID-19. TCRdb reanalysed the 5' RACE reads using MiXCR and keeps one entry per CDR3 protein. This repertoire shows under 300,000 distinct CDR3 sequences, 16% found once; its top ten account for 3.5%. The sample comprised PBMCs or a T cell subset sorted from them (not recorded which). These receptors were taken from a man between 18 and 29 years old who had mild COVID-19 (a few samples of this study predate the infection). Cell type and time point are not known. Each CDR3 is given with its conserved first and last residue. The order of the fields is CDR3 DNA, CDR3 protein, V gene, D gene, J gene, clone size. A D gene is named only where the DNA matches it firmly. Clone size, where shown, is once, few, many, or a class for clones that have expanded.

cdr3_nt: TGCGCCAGCAGCTTGAAAGGGGGCGCCAACACTGAAGCTTTCTTT
cdr3_aa: CASSLKGGANTEAFF
v_call: TRBV5-1
d_call: TRBD1
j_call: TRBJ1-1
clone_size: few

cdr3_nt: TGTGCCAGCAGCGACCGGACAGGTAGAGAGACCCAGTACTTC
cdr3_aa: CASSDRTGRETQYF
v_call: TRBV7-8
d_call: TRBD1
j_call: TRBJ2-5
clone_size: many

cdr3_nt: TGTGCCAGCAGCCCCCGGACAGTTGGGGGGTGGTACTTC
cdr3_aa: CASSPRTVGGWYF
v_call: TRBV7-2
d_call: -
j_call: TRBJ2-7
clone_size: few

cdr3_nt: TGTGCCAGCAGTACTGCCAGGGCTGGAAACACCATATATTTT
cdr3_aa: CASSTARAGNTIYF
v_call: TRBV7-8
d_call: -
j_call: TRBJ1-3
clone_size: -

cdr3_nt: TGCAGCGTTCCTCGGGGTACCGGGGAGCTGTTTTTT
cdr3_aa: CSVPRGTGELFF
v_call: TRBV29-1
d_call: -
j_call: TRBJ2-2
clone_size: few

cdr3_nt: TGCAGCGTTGAAGAACCGGGACAGGGGAACAAACTGTTTTTT
cdr3_aa: CSVEEPGQGNKLFF
v_call: TRBV29-1
d_call: TRBD1
j_call: TRBJ1-4
clone_size: -

cdr3_nt: TGCAGTGCTAGAGATAGGGCAGGCACAGATACGCAGTATTTT
cdr3_aa: CSARDRAGTDTQYF
v_call: TRBV20-1
d_call: -
j_call: TRBJ2-3
clone_size: -

cdr3_nt: TGTGCCAGCAGCCAAGTTGAGCACCGCACAGATACGCAGTATTTT
cdr3_aa: CASSQVEHRTDTQYF
v_call: TRBV4-2
d_call: -
j_call: TRBJ2-3
clone_size: -

cdr3_nt: TGTGCCAGCAGCTTTAGCAGATCCTACAATGAGCAGTTCTTC
cdr3_aa: CASSFSRSYNEQFF
v_call: TRBV7-8
d_call: -
j_call: TRBJ2-1
clone_size: once

cdr3_nt: TGCGCCAGCAGCCAAGAGCCGCAGCGCTCTGGAAACACCATATATTTT
cdr3_aa: CASSQEPQRSGNTIYF
v_call: TRBV4-3
d_call: -
j_call: TRBJ1-3
clone_size: many

cdr3_nt: TGTGCCAGCAGCGTATCCGGGGGGCTAGCCAAAAACATTCAGTACTTC
cdr3_aa: CASSVSGGLAKNIQYF
v_call: TRBV9
d_call: -
j_call: TRBJ2-4
clone_size: few

cdr3_nt: TGTGCCAGCAGCACCGGACGTCCAAGGGCTGAAGCTTTCTTT
cdr3_aa: CASSTGRPRAEAFF
v_call: TRBV7-3
d_call: -
j_call: TRBJ1-1
clone_size: -

cdr3_nt: TGCGCCAGCAGCTTGGTGTCTCTTTCCGGTGAAAAACTGTTTTTT
cdr3_aa: CASSLVSLSGEKLFF
v_call: TRBV5-1
d_call: -
j_call: TRBJ1-4
clone_size: -

cdr3_nt: TGTGCCAGCAGTTACGGGGGAACAACTGCCTACGAGCAGTACTTC
cdr3_aa: CASSYGGTTAYEQYF
v_call: TRBV6-2/TRBV6-3
d_call: -
j_call: TRBJ2-7
clone_size: -

cdr3_nt: TGTGCCAGCAGTTTACCAGGGGGGACTGAAGCTTTCTTT
cdr3_aa: CASSLPGGTEAFF
v_call: TRBV12-3/TRBV12-4
d_call: TRBD1
j_call: TRBJ1-1
clone_size: medium-sized

cdr3_nt: TGTGCCAGCAGCCGAGGGGCGGATACTCTCACAGATACGCAGTATTTT
cdr3_aa: CASSRGADTLTDTQYF
v_call: TRBV11-2
d_call: -
j_call: TRBJ2-3
clone_size: few

cdr3_nt: TGTGCCAGCAGCTTAGATTTGGGGAACGGGGAGCTGTTTTTT
cdr3_aa: CASSLDLGNGELFF
v_call: TRBV7-6
d_call: -
j_call: TRBJ2-2
clone_size: -

cdr3_nt: TGTGCCAGCAGCTTGTCCGGACAGGGGATAAGCCCTGAAGCTTTCTTT
cdr3_aa: CASSLSGQGISPEAFF
v_call: TRBV5-5
d_call: TRBD1
j_call: TRBJ1-1
clone_size: few

cdr3_nt: TGCGCCAGCAGCCAAGAAATCGCAGGGGAGACGCAGTATTTT
cdr3_aa: CASSQEIAGETQYF
v_call: TRBV4-3
d_call: -
j_call: TRBJ2-3
clone_size: few

cdr3_nt: TGCAGCGTTGATGGCCGGGAGGCAGAGACCCAGTACTTC
cdr3_aa: CSVDGREAETQYF
v_call: TRBV29-1
d_call: TRBD2
j_call: TRBJ2-5
clone_size: few

cdr3_nt: TGCGCCAGCAGCTTGGAGGGGGCGATTGACTATGGCTACACCTTC
cdr3_aa: CASSLEGAIDYGYTF
v_call: TRBV5-1
d_call: TRBD1
j_call: TRBJ1-2
clone_size: -

cdr3_nt: TGTGCCAGCAGACTGGACGGCGTCTCTGGAAACACCATATATTTT
cdr3_aa: CASRLDGVSGNTIYF
v_call: TRBV7-2
d_call: -
j_call: TRBJ1-3
clone_size: few

cdr3_nt: TGTGCCAGCAGCCAGGGGGTGGCCCGGACTGAAGCTTTCTTT
cdr3_aa: CASSQGVARTEAFF
v_call: TRBV3-1
d_call: -
j_call: TRBJ1-1
clone_size: few

cdr3_nt: TGTGCCAGCAGCCGAGCGTCCGAAGCTTTCTTT
cdr3_aa: CASSRASEAFF
v_call: TRBV5-5
d_call: -
j_call: TRBJ1-1
clone_size: many

cdr3_nt: TGTGCCAGCAGCTTTAATGGACAGGGCCAAGAGACCCAGTACTTC
cdr3_aa: CASSFNGQGQETQYF
v_call: TRBV28
d_call: TRBD1
j_call: TRBJ2-5
clone_size: many

cdr3_nt: TGTGCCAGCAGTGTTGACAGGACTGGAAACACCATATATTTT
cdr3_aa: CASSVDRTGNTIYF
v_call: TRBV2
d_call: -
j_call: TRBJ1-3
clone_size: -

cdr3_nt: TGTGCCAGCAGCTTAGGGTTCCAGGGGTACGAGCAGTACTTC
cdr3_aa: CASSLGFQGYEQYF
v_call: TRBV7-2
d_call: -
j_call: TRBJ2-7
clone_size: few

cdr3_nt: TGTGCCAGCATTTTTCGAGGGCCCGCCGGCACTGAAGCTTTCTTT
cdr3_aa: CASIFRGPAGTEAFF
v_call: TRBV6-5
d_call: -
j_call: TRBJ1-1
clone_size: many

cdr3_nt: TGTGCCAGCAGCCTCCACGGCTCCTACGAGCAGTACTTC
cdr3_aa: CASSLHGSYEQYF
v_call: TRBV3-1
d_call: -
j_call: TRBJ2-7
clone_size: few

cdr3_nt: TGTGCCAGCAGTTCGGGTGGGGGCAGATCTAATGAAAAACTGTTTTTT
cdr3_aa: CASSSGGGRSNEKLFF
v_call: TRBV12-3/TRBV12-4
d_call: -
j_call: TRBJ1-4
clone_size: -

cdr3_nt: TGTGCCATCAGTGAGTCATTGGGACAGGGGGTCTTCGGGGAGCTGTTTTTT
cdr3_aa: CAISESLGQGVFGELFF
v_call: TRBV10-3
d_call: TRBD1
j_call: TRBJ2-2
clone_size: -

cdr3_nt: TGTGCCAGCAGTTTGGAGGATAGGGGGGAGCAGTACTTC
cdr3_aa: CASSLEDRGEQYF
v_call: TRBV12-3/TRBV12-4
d_call: -
j_call: TRBJ2-7
clone_size: few

cdr3_nt: TGCGCCAGCAGTGAGTCGGGCCAGGCCGGCTACACCTTC
cdr3_aa: CASSESGQAGYTF
v_call: TRBV10-2
d_call: -
j_call: TRBJ1-2
clone_size: few

cdr3_nt: TGTGCCAGCAGCCAATCTAGCGGGGGGGCCCAAGAGACCCAGTACTTC
cdr3_aa: CASSQSSGGAQETQYF
v_call: TRBV7-2
d_call: TRBD2
j_call: TRBJ2-5
clone_size: few

cdr3_nt: TGTGCCAGCAGCCGGGACGTAGAAGAGACCCAGTACTTC
cdr3_aa: CASSRDVEETQYF
v_call: TRBV7-9
d_call: -
j_call: TRBJ2-5
clone_size: many

cdr3_nt: TGTGCCAGCAGCTTAGAGGCAGGCGCTGAAGCTTTCTTT
cdr3_aa: CASSLEAGAEAFF
v_call: TRBV7-2
d_call: -
j_call: TRBJ1-1
clone_size: few

cdr3_nt: TGTGCCAGCAGCTTAGAACGCGTATACCAAGAGACCCAGTACTTC
cdr3_aa: CASSLERVYQETQYF
v_call: TRBV7-8
d_call: -
j_call: TRBJ2-5
clone_size: -

cdr3_nt: TGTGCCATCAGTGAGTCCATGGGAACTAACTATGGCTACACCTTC
cdr3_aa: CAISESMGTNYGYTF
v_call: TRBV10-3
d_call: -
j_call: TRBJ1-2
clone_size: -

cdr3_nt: TGTGCCAGCAGTTTAGGATATACAGGGGCTCAGCCCCAGCATTTT
cdr3_aa: CASSLGYTGAQPQHF
v_call: TRBV12-3/TRBV12-4
d_call: TRBD1
j_call: TRBJ1-5
clone_size: -

cdr3_nt: TGTGCCAGCAGTTCCTTGGGGGGGCCCTACAATGAGCAGTTCTTC
cdr3_aa: CASSSLGGPYNEQFF
v_call: TRBV6-5
d_call: -
j_call: TRBJ2-1
clone_size: few

cdr3_nt: TGTGCCAGCAGGCCCCGGCTAGGGCAGCCCCAGCATTTT
cdr3_aa: CASRPRLGQPQHF
v_call: TRBV28
d_call: -
j_call: TRBJ1-5
clone_size: -

cdr3_nt: TGCGCCAGCAGCTTGGAGGAGGCACGTCTAGAGTTCTTC
cdr3_aa: CASSLEEARLEFF
v_call: TRBV5-1
d_call: -
j_call: TRBJ2-1
clone_size: few